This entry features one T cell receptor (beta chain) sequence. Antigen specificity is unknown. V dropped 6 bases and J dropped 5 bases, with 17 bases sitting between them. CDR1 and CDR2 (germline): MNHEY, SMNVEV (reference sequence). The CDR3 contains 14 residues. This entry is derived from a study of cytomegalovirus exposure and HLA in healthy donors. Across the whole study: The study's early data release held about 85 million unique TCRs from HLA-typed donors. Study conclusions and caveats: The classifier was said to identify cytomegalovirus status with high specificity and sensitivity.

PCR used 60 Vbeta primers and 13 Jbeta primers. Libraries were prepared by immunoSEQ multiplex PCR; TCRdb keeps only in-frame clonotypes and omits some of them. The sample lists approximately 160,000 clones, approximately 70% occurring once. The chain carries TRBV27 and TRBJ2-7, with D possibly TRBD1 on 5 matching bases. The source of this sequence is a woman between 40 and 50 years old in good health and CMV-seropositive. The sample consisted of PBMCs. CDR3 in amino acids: CASRPGQMLHEQYF. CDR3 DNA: TGTGCCAGCAGACCAGGGCAAATGCTCCACGAGCAGTACTTC.